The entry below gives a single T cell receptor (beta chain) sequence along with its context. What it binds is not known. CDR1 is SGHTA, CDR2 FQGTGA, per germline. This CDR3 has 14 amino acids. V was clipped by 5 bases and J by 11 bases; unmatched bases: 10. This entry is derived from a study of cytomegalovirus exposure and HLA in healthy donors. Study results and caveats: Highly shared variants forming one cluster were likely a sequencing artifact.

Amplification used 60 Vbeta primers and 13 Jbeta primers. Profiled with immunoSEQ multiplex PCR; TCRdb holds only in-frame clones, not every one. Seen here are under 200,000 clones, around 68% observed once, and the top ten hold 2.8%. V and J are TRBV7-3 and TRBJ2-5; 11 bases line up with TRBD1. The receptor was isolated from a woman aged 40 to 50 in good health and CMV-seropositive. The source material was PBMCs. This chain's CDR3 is CASSPGQGAGEQYF. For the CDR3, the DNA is TGTGCCAGCAGCCCAGGACAGGGGGCTGGGGAGCAGTACTTC.